The 27 T cell receptor beta chains presented below share a single source sample, sequenced in a study of shared clonotypes between healthy human individuals. Method: immunoSEQ multiplex PCR; TCRdb's copy keeps in-frame clones and lacks some. The sample records around 560,000 clones, around 96% being singletons. CD45RO-negative cells were positively selected for CCR7, leaving out terminally differentiated effector memory CD45RA+ cells. The specimen sequenced was naive CD8+ T cells sorted from blood. Source of these receptors: a woman in her 30s in good health.

This clone was counted a few times. This chain joins TRBV15 and TRBJ2-7; maybe TRBD2 (5 bases). CDR1 and CDR2 from the germline V gene are LNHNV and YYDKDF (reference sequence). The CDR3 has 13 amino acids. V was cut by 4 bases and J by 1 base, with 8 bases left in between. The CDR3 reads CATSTEVSYEQYF. The CDR3 DNA follows: TGTGCCACCAGCACGGAGGTGTCCTACGAGCAGTACTTC.

The V and J genes are TRBV28 and TRBJ2-1, with 8 bases matching TRBD2. The CDR3 spans 14 residues. V was pared by 5 bases and J by 5 bases, with 5 bases of the junction left unmatched. Germline CDR1 MDHEN, CDR2 SYDVKM. The CDR3 DNA sequence: TGTGCCAGCAGTCGACTAGCGCGCCACAATGAGCAGTTCTTC. This sequence encodes CASSRLARHNEQFF.

The chain combines TRBV7-9 with TRBJ2-5; 7 bases fit TRBD2. Judging by the DNA end, TRBJ2-7 fits better; the J call may be wrong. CDR3 length: 12 amino acids. Germline CDR1 SEHNR, CDR2 FQNEAQ (reference sequence). CDR3 sequence reads: CASSLTSSEQYF. The CDR3 coding sequence is TGTGCCAGCAGCCTGACTAGCTCCGAGCAGTACTTC.

The chain has TRBV7-8 and TRBJ2-2, with 8 bases that match TRBD2. V lost 5 bases, J lost 3 bases, and 17 bases stayed unmatched. The germline gives CDR1 SGHVS, CDR2 FQNEAQ. This CDR3 comprises 19 residues. Here the CDR3 reads CASSPDGTRNSWYTGELFF. DNA of the CDR3: TGTGCCAGCAGCCCAGATGGGACTAGAAATAGTTGGTACACCGGGGAGCTGTTTTTT.

The chain employs TRBV13 and TRBJ2-2, with 8 bases fitting TRBD1. The J segment lost 4 bases and the V segment lost 5 bases, leaving 6 bases of the junction unmatched. The CDR3 consists of 15 residues. Germline V gene data show CDR1 as PRHDT and CDR2 as FYEKMQ (reference sequence). In nucleotides, the CDR3 is TGTGCCAGCAGCCCGGACAGGGCGGGCACCGGGGAGCTGTTTTTT. Its translation is CASSPDRAGTGELFF.

This chain's CDR3 is CASSVSVRGRAHANTEAFF. The CDR3 DNA sequence: TGTGCCAGCAGTGTAAGCGTTCGAGGCAGGGCCCATGCGAACACTGAAGCTTTCTTT. This chain connects TRBV2 to TRBJ1-1, with D possibly TRBD1 on 5 matching bases. V was cut by 4 bases and J by 1 base, with 25 bases left in between. The length of the CDR3 is 19 residues. CDR1 and CDR2 from the germline V gene are SNHLY and FYNNEI.

The V gene is TRBV2, the J gene TRBJ1-4; D is ambiguous. CDR3 length: 14 amino acids. V gave up 5 bases and J gave up 0 bases, with 7 bases separating them. Germline V CDR1 and CDR2: SNHLY, FYNNEI. CDR3 in amino acids: CASSNRATNEKLFF. Written as DNA, the CDR3 is TGTGCCAGCAGTAATCGCGCAACTAATGAAAAACTGTTTTTT. Using reference TRBV2 and TRBJ1-4 for the parts outside the CDR3, the full variable domain is EPEVTQTPSHQVTQMGQEVILRCVPISNHLYFYWYRQILGQKVEFLVSFYNNEISEKSEIFDDQFSVERPDGSNFTLKIRSTKLEDSAMYFCASSNRATNEKLFFGSGTQLSVL.

J is TRBJ2-7 and V is TRBV27, with 10 bases aligning to TRBD1. Germline CDR1 MNHEY, CDR2 SMNVEV (reference sequence). This CDR3 region has 17 residues. Losses at the gene ends were 3 bases for V and 10 bases for J; bases not matched to a gene: 18. CDR3 amino acids: CASSFLSPGTGVFGQYF. In nucleotides, the CDR3 is TGTGCCAGCAGTTTTCTCAGTCCCGGGACAGGGGTTTTCGGACAGTACTTC.

About this clone: The sample holds other DNA sequences that translate to the same CDR3. This chain connects TRBV28 to TRBJ2-2; D is uncertain. From germline, CDR1 is MDHEN and CDR2 SYDVKM. V lost 4 bases to trimming and J lost 5 bases, with 5 bases between them. This CDR3 is 12 amino acids long. The CDR3 region has the DNA TGTGCCAGCAGTTATGGGACCGGGGAGCTGTTTTTT. Protein product: CASSYGTGELFF.

The J gene is TRBJ1-2, the V gene TRBV4-2; D gene unclear. Trimming removed 0 bases at V and 0 bases at J, with 8 bases between. The CDR3 spans 15 residues. The V gene's germline CDR1 is LGHNA and CDR2 YNFKEQ. The CDR3 region has the DNA TGTGCCAGCAGCCAAGATAGTACAGCTAACTATGGCTACACCTTC. Encoded protein: CASSQDSTANYGYTF.

V gene TRBV9 combines with J gene TRBJ2-1; possibly TRBD2 for D (5 bases). V was shortened by 0 bases and J by 3 bases, with 10 bases between the two germline ends. Germline V gene data show CDR1 as SGDLS and CDR2 as YYNGEE. This CDR3 region has 15 residues. This chain's CDR3 is CASSVVDSSYNEQFF. In DNA, the CDR3 is TGTGCCAGCAGCGTAGTGGACTCAAGCTACAATGAGCAGTTCTTC.

V is TRBV27 and J is TRBJ1-1, with D possibly being TRBD1 (5 bases). V lost 3 bases and J lost 0, with 14 bases in between. The length of the CDR3 is 16 residues. The germline V gene encodes CDR1 MNHEY and CDR2 SMNVEV (reference sequence). CDR3 nucleotides: TGTGCCAGCAGTTTGAGCGGGGCACCCTTGAACACTGAAGCTTTCTTT. Encoded protein: CASSLSGAPLNTEAFF.

The chain joins TRBV6-1 to TRBJ1-1; D uncertain. This CDR3 has 13 residues. V was shortened by 5 bases and J by 1 base, with 8 bases between the two germline ends. Germline V gives CDR1 MNHNS, CDR2 SASEGT. CDR3 DNA: TGTGCCAGCAGTATAACGGCGAACACTGAAGCTTTCTTT. Amino acid sequence: CASSITANTEAFF.

This CDR3 reads CASRAPFEKLFF. The DNA for the CDR3 is TGTGCCAGCCGGGCCCCTTTTGAAAAACTGTTTTTT. The chain employs TRBV11-2 and TRBJ1-4; D gene uncertain. V was trimmed by 8 bases and J by 7 bases, leaving 11 bases between them. This CDR3 has 12 amino acids. Germline assignment: CDR1 SGHAT and CDR2 FQNNGV.

The chain carries TRBV28 and TRBJ2-7; unclear D gene. The CDR3 spans 15 residues. Trimming cost V 4 bases and J 1 base, with 14 bases left between them. The V gene's germline CDR1 is MDHEN and CDR2 SYDVKM. Written as DNA, the CDR3 is TGTGCCAGCAGTTGGCTCCTATCGGATTCCTACGAGCAGTACTTC. Encoded protein: CASSWLLSDSYEQYF. The complete variable domain, with remaining parts taken from reference TRBV28 and TRBJ2-7, reads DVKVTQSSRYLVKRTGEKVFLECVQDMDHENMFWYRQDPGLGLRLIYFSYDVKMKEKGDIPEGYSVSREKKERFSLILESASTNQTSMYLCASSWLLSDSYEQYFGPGTRLTVT.

This clone was found once. This chain uses TRBV27 with TRBJ1-4; a possible D gene is TRBD1 (5 bases). CDR1 and CDR2 (germline): MNHEY, SMNVEV (reference sequence). There are 15 residues in the CDR3. V was cut by 2 bases and J by 7 bases, with 14 bases left in between. As DNA, the CDR3 is TGTGCCAGCAGTTTAAGTAGCAGGGTTGGTGAAAAACTGTTTTTT. Amino acid sequence: CASSLSSRVGEKLFF.

The V call is TRBV6-6, the J call TRBJ1-1; unclear D gene. The CDR3 is 15 residues long. Germline V gives CDR1 MNHNY, CDR2 SVGAGI (reference sequence). Trimming took 0 bases from V and 5 from J, leaving 13 bases between them. Here the CDR3 reads CASSYSAGGVTEAFF. DNA for the CDR3: TGTGCCAGCAGTTACTCGGCGGGTGGTGTGACTGAAGCTTTCTTT.

This chain connects TRBV19 to TRBJ2-1; TRBD2 aligns across 7 bases. Germline lookup yields CDR1 LNHDA and CDR2 SQIVND (reference sequence). Losses at the gene ends were 5 bases for V and 0 bases for J; bases not matched to a gene: 7. This CDR3 has 16 residues. Here the CDR3 reads CASSSPRESSYNEQFF. For the CDR3, the DNA is TGTGCCAGTAGTTCGCCGCGGGAGAGCTCCTACAATGAGCAGTTCTTC.

The chain combines TRBV2 with TRBJ2-7, with D possibly being TRBD1 or TRBD2 (5 bases each). Trimming shortened V by 6 bases and J by 6 bases, and 6 bases separated the two germline ends. The CDR3 runs to 10 residues. CDR1 SNHLY and CDR2 FYNNEI come from the germline V gene. In DNA form, the CDR3 reads TGTGCCAGCAGGGGGACCGAGCAGTACTTC. This encodes CASRGTEQYF.

The chain couples TRBV5-6 to TRBJ2-1; perhaps TRBD1 as D (5 bases). This CDR3 is 14 amino acids long. V was clipped by 0 bases and J by 10 bases, with 14 bases between them. Germline assignment: CDR1 SGHDT and CDR2 YYEEEE. The CDR3: CASSLGGSHREQFF. The CDR3 nucleotides are TGTGCCAGCAGCTTGGGGGGCAGTCATCGCGAGCAGTTCTTC.

This clone turned up a few times. This chain uses TRBV19 with TRBJ1-5; D call uncertain. Germline CDR1 LNHDA, CDR2 SQIVND (reference sequence). The V gene lost 3 bases and the J gene lost 6 bases, with 12 bases spanning the gap. The CDR3 length is 14 residues. The CDR3 reads CASSMEEAPQPQHF. CDR3 nucleotides: TGTGCCAGTAGTATGGAGGAGGCCCCTCAGCCCCAGCATTTT.

In its sample, this clone was seen once. V gene TRBV7-8 combines with J gene TRBJ2-7; 9 bases align to TRBD2. The CDR3 runs 14 residues. Germline V gene sequence: CDR1 SGHVS, CDR2 FQNEAQ. With 3 bases clipped from V and 4 bases from J, the junction kept 4 bases outside the gene matches. The DNA of the CDR3 is TGTGCCAGCAGCTTCGCGGGAGGGCTTTACGAGCAGTACTTC. It specifies CASSFAGGLYEQYF.

The J gene is TRBJ2-7, the V gene TRBV27; tentative D call: TRBD1 (6 bases). The CDR3 loop spans 15 amino acids. In germline, CDR1 is MNHEY, CDR2 SMNVEV (reference sequence). V gave up 7 bases and J gave up 5 bases, with 21 bases separating them. The CDR3 is CASTTGPILFHEQYF. Written as DNA, the CDR3 is TGTGCCAGCACCACAGGGCCCATTTTGTTCCACGAGCAGTACTTC.

This clone was seen once. V and J are TRBV19 and TRBJ1-3, with a weak D call TRBD1 (5 bases). CDR1 LNHDA and CDR2 SQIVND come from the germline V gene (reference sequence). V was pared by 4 bases and J by 4 bases, with 11 bases between. This CDR3 has 14 amino acids. Written as DNA, the CDR3 is TGTGCCAGTAGTAAAGGGACGGCGGGAAACACCATATATTTT. Residues: CASSKGTAGNTIYF.

This sequence joins TRBV2 and TRBJ1-5; TRBD1 aligns across 11 bases. The CDR3 runs 21 residues. V dropped 3 bases and J dropped 5; count of bases not matched to a gene: 21. CDR1 SNHLY and CDR2 FYNNEI come from the germline V gene. Here the CDR3 reads CASSDPDRGLGDLKRDQPQHF. The CDR3 coding sequence is TGTGCCAGCAGTGATCCGGACAGGGGGCTAGGAGACTTGAAACGGGATCAGCCCCAGCATTTT.

The chain recombines TRBV15 with TRBJ2-1; D not certain. Trimming removed 0 bases from V and 2 bases from J, with 11 bases in between. The germline gives CDR1 LNHNV, CDR2 YYDKDF (reference sequence). CDR3 length: 16 residues. DNA for the CDR3: TGTGCCACCAGCAGAGATCCAGGACCCCCCTACAATGAGCAGTTCTTC. It codes for CATSRDPGPPYNEQFF.

This CDR3 is CASSSSREVADSYEQYF. In DNA, the CDR3 is TGTGCCAGCAGTTCGTCGCGGGAGGTAGCGGACTCCTACGAGCAGTACTTC. The J gene is TRBJ2-7, the V gene TRBV28, with 8 bases aligning to TRBD2. V trimming: 4 bases; J trimming: 0 bases; junction bases outside the gene matches: 11. Germline CDR1 and CDR2: MDHEN and SYDVKM. This CDR3 spans 17 amino acids.